These 23 T cell receptor beta chains came from one sample sequenced in a study of T-cell memory formation after mild COVID-19. TCRdb redid the calling of the 5' RACE reads with MiXCR, one entry per CDR3 protein. The sample includes a few hundred thousand distinct CDR3 sequences, more than 8% of them seen just once. Sample: PBMCs or a T cell subset sorted from them (not recorded which). The receptors were gathered from a man aged 18 to 29 who had mild COVID-19 (a few samples of this study predate the infection). Cell type and time point are not known.

This clonotype was counted many times. V usage is TRBV4-1 and J usage is TRBJ2-1, with D possibly matching TRBD2 (5 bases). Germline CDR1 and CDR2: MGHRA and YSYEKL. V lost 1 base and J 0 bases, leaving 10 bases between the germline ends. The CDR3 is 16 amino acids. CDR3 nucleotides: TGCGCCAGCAGCCAAGTTGTCACTAGCTCCTACAATGAGCAGTTCTTC. It specifies CASSQVVTSSYNEQFF.

Only a few counts were recorded for this clonotype. CDR3 region: CSASISGANVLTF. CDR3 bases: TGCAGTGCTTCTATTTCTGGGGCCAACGTCCTGACTTTC. The chain links TRBV20-1 to TRBJ2-6; D is unclear. The CDR3 sequence is 13 residues long. Trimming shortened V by 5 bases and J by 1 base, and 6 bases separated the two germline ends. Germline assignment: CDR1 DFQATT and CDR2 SNEGSKA (reference sequence).

For the CDR3, the DNA is TGTGCCAGCAGTGACTCTACTAGCGCCAGCTCCTACAATGAGCAGTTCTTC. Translating gives CASSDSTSASSYNEQFF. The V call is TRBV6-4, the J call TRBJ2-1, with 7 nucleotides matching TRBD2. The CDR3 spans 17 residues. The V gene end was trimmed by 0 bases and the J gene end by 0 bases; junction bases not matched to a gene: 5. The V gene's germline CDR1 is MRHNA and CDR2 SNTAGT.

The chain uses TRBV15 and TRBJ1-1; 8 nucleotides align to TRBD1. J was trimmed by 1 base and V by 1 base; bases with no gene match: 2. The CDR3 spans 15 residues. In germline, CDR1 is LNHNV, CDR2 YYDKDF (reference sequence). This CDR3 is CATSRAGTGNTEAFF. The CDR3 DNA follows: TGTGCCACCAGCAGAGCCGGGACAGGGAACACTGAAGCTTTCTTT.

The V gene is TRBV12-3 or TRBV12-4, the J gene TRBJ1-1; the D gene is possibly TRBD1 (5 bases). Deletions cut 10 bases from V and 5 bases from J, with 17 bases between. The CDR3 loop spans 13 amino acids. The CDR3 here is CAISRDSCTEAFF. In DNA form, the CDR3 reads TGTGCCATCTCCCGGGACTCGTGTACTGAAGCTTTCTTT.

The V call is TRBV7-9, the J call TRBJ1-1, with D possibly TRBD1 on 5 matching bases. The germline V gene has CDR1 SEHNR and CDR2 FQNEAQ (reference sequence). CDR3 length: 14 amino acids. Trimming took off 5 bases at V and 1 base at J, with 11 bases between the two ends. CDR3 amino acids: CASSEGRPNTEAFF. In nucleotides, the CDR3 is TGTGCCAGCAGCGAGGGACGGCCGAACACTGAAGCTTTCTTT.

The gene calls are TRBV13 and TRBJ2-7; D remains unclear. The V end was cut by 6 bases, the J end by 2 bases, with 11 bases between. CDR3 size: 13 residues. The germline V gene has CDR1 PRHDT and CDR2 FYEKMQ (reference sequence). The CDR3, as DNA: TGTGCCAGCAGACGAGGTCCGACCTACGAGCAGTACTTC. It translates to CASRRGPTYEQYF.

The gene calls are TRBV16 and TRBJ2-5; the D is unclear. Germline assignment: CDR1 KGHSY and CDR2 FQNENV. This CDR3 is built from 15 residues. V dropped 0 bases and J dropped 2 bases, with 10 bases sitting between them. The CDR3 loop reads CASSQSRVQQETQYF. CDR3 coding DNA: TGTGCCAGCAGCCAATCCCGGGTCCAACAAGAGACCCAGTACTTC.

In this sample, this clonotype turned up a few times. The rearrangement joins TRBV7-9 to TRBJ2-7; TRBD2 is a possible D gene (5 bases). This CDR3 is built from 13 residues. The germline V gene encodes CDR1 SEHNR and CDR2 FQNEAQ (reference sequence). The V and J ends lost 4 bases and 3 bases respectively, with 10 bases between them. The CDR3 loop reads CASSSGRFYEQYF. The DNA of the CDR3 is TGTGCCAGCAGCTCGGGGAGATTCTACGAGCAGTACTTC.

This clonotype appeared a few times. This CDR3 reads CASSWTLAGGSTDTQYF. The CDR3 DNA reads as TGCGCCAGCAGCTGGACCTTAGCCGGGGGAAGCACAGATACGCAGTATTTT. The chain uses TRBV5-1 and TRBJ2-3; D is possibly TRBD2 (6 bases). Trimming pared 3 bases from V and 0 bases from J, leaving 17 bases between. Per the germline V gene, CDR1 is SGHRS and CDR2 is YFSETQ. The CDR3 length is 17 residues. The full variable domain, with the rest looked up from reference TRBV5-1 and TRBJ2-3, is KAGVTQTPRYLIKTRGQQVTLSCSPISGHRSVSWYQQTPGQGLQFLFEYFSETQRNKGNFPGRFSGRQFSNSRSEMNVSTLELGDSALYLCASSWTLAGGSTDTQYFGPGTRLTVL.

This chain connects TRBV20-1 to TRBJ2-7, with 9 bases matching TRBD2. V trimming: 1 base; J trimming: 2 bases; junction bases outside the gene matches: 12. The CDR3 sequence is 17 residues long. The germline V gene encodes CDR1 DFQATT and CDR2 SNEGSKA (reference sequence). The CDR3 region has the DNA TGCAGTGCTAGAGTCCCCAGCGGGGGGATTGTACCCTACGAGCAGTACTTC. Encoded protein: CSARVPSGGIVPYEQYF.

The chain joins TRBV10-3 to TRBJ2-7; maybe TRBD1 (6 bases). Trimming shortened V by 6 bases and J by 0 bases, and 9 bases separated the two germline ends. CDR3 size: 13 residues. Germline V lookup: CDR1 ENHRY, CDR2 SYGVKD. The CDR3 DNA reads as TGTGCCATCAGGAAACAGGGCTCCTACGAGCAGTACGTC. Encoded protein: CAIRKQGSYEQYV.

This clonotype appeared a few times. The chain couples TRBV24-1 to TRBJ2-3; 9 bases map to TRBD2. CDR3 length: 15 amino acids. V trimming: 3 bases; J trimming: 4 bases; junction bases outside the gene matches: 4. Germline lookup yields CDR1 KGHDR and CDR2 SFDVKD. The CDR3 reads CATSDDRTSADTQYF. The CDR3 DNA sequence: TGTGCCACCAGTGATGACAGGACTAGCGCAGATACGCAGTATTTT.

The chain employs TRBV7-9 and TRBJ2-1; maybe TRBD2 (6 bases). Germline assignment: CDR1 SEHNR and CDR2 FQNEAQ (reference sequence). The CDR3 contains 14 residues. V dropped 5 bases and J dropped 1 base, with 9 bases sitting between them. CDR3 protein: CASSIGTSYNEQFF. The CDR3 region has the DNA TGTGCCAGCAGCATCGGGACTTCCTACAATGAGCAGTTCTTC.

The chain carries TRBV6-2 or TRBV6-3 and TRBJ2-7; D remains unclear. The CDR3 runs to 12 residues. Germline V gene sequence: CDR1 MNHEY, CDR2 SVGEGT. The V gene lost 10 bases and the J gene lost 3 bases, with 13 bases spanning the gap. CDR3 protein: CATDDRVYEQYF. The DNA for the CDR3 is TGTGCCACCGACGACCGGGTCTACGAGCAGTACTTC.

This clonotype showed up just a few times. V is TRBV27 and J is TRBJ2-7; 7 bases match TRBD2. The CDR3 sequence is 15 residues long. Germline-derived CDR1 and CDR2 are MNHEY and SMNVEV (reference sequence). J lost 1 base, V lost 5 bases, and 8 bases had no gene match. The CDR3 reads CASSRGRGRSYEQYV. The CDR3 bases are TGTGCCAGCAGTCGGGGGAGGGGCAGATCCTACGAGCAGTACGTC.

The count of this clonotype is one. The CDR3 is CASSPTRASYNEQFF. CDR3 bases: TGTGCCAGCAGCCCCACTCGAGCCTCCTACAATGAGCAGTTCTTC. The V call is TRBV5-6, the J call TRBJ2-1; D gene uncertain. The CDR3 has 15 residues. Trimming cost V 4 bases and J 0 bases, with 11 bases left between them. The germline V gene has CDR1 SGHDT and CDR2 YYEEEE.

This chain links TRBV5-1 with TRBJ2-2; the D gene is possibly TRBD2 (6 bases). This CDR3 region has 16 residues. V lost 4 bases and J 6 bases, leaving 19 bases between the germline ends. CDR1 and CDR2 (germline): SGHRS, YFSETQ. The CDR3 nucleotides are TGCGCCAGCAGCGTGGACCCTAGCGATTTAGCCGGGGAGCTGTTTTTT. Protein sequence: CASSVDPSDLAGELFF.

This clonotype was seen only a few times. This chain uses TRBV5-1 with TRBJ1-1; TRBD1 might be the D (5 bases). Looked up from germline, CDR1 is SGHRS and CDR2 is YFSETQ. CDR3 size: 14 residues. Trimming left V 1 base short and J 8 bases short, with 15 bases between. The CDR3: CASSLHRNGPEAFF. The DNA of the CDR3 is TGCGCCAGCAGCTTGCACAGGAACGGACCCGAAGCTTTCTTT.

A few counts support this clonotype. The chain combines TRBV27 with TRBJ2-3; D uncertain. Trimming took 5 bases from V and 0 from J, leaving 12 bases between them. Germline lookup yields CDR1 MNHEY and CDR2 SMNVEV (reference sequence). This CDR3 has 15 amino acids. DNA for the CDR3: TGTGCCAGCAGTCCCCCGGAAGGGAGCACAGATACGCAGTATTTT. It encodes CASSPPEGSTDTQYF.

A few counts support this clonotype. The gene calls are TRBV10-3 and TRBJ1-2; tentatively, D is TRBD1 (6 bases). The CDR3 covers 14 residues. The germline gives CDR1 ENHRY, CDR2 SYGVKD. Trimming took off 2 bases at V and 3 bases at J, with 10 bases between the two ends. The CDR3 loop reads CAISENRDHYGYTF. The CDR3 DNA sequence: TGTGCCATCAGTGAGAACAGGGACCACTATGGCTACACCTTC.

This clonotype has a handful of counts. This rearrangement joins TRBV28 to TRBJ1-2; 9 bases map to TRBD1. The germline CDR1 and CDR2 sequences are MDHEN and SYDVKM. J was trimmed by 5 bases and V by 6 bases; bases with no gene match: 10. CDR3 length equals 15 residues. CDR3: CASSPPGQGGYGYTF. The CDR3 region has the DNA TGTGCCAGCAGCCCTCCGGGACAGGGAGGATATGGCTACACCTTC.

The rearrangement joins TRBV2 to TRBJ1-5; the D gene is possibly TRBD1 (6 bases). Trimming stripped 5 bases from V and 11 bases from J, with 16 bases between. CDR3 length: 13 amino acids. Germline V gene lookup returns CDR1 SNHLY and CDR2 FYNNEI. This CDR3 is CASSPQGYPAQHF. The CDR3 nucleotides are TGTGCCAGCAGTCCGCAGGGGTATCCGGCCCAGCATTTT. The entire variable domain, with the rest obtained from reference TRBV2 and TRBJ1-5, is as follows: EPEVTQTPSHQVTQMGQEVILRCVPISNHLYFYWYRQILGQKVEFLVSFYNNEISEKSEIFDDQFSVERPDGSNFTLKIRSTKLEDSAMYFCASSPQGYPAQHFGDGTRLSIL.